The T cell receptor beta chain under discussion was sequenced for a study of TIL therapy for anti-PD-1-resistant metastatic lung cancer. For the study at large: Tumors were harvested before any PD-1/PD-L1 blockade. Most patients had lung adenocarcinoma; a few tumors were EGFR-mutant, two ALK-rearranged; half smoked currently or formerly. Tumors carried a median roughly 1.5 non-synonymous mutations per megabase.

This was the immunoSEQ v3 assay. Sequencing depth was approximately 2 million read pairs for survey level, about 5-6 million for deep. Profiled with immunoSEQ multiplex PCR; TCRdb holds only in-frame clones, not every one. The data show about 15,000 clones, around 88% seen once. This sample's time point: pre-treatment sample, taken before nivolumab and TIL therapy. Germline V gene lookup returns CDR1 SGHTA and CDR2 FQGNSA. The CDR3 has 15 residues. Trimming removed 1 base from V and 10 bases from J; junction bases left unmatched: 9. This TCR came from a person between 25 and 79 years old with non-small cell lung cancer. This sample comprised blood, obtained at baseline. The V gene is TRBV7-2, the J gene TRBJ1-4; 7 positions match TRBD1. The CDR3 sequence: CASSLGTGGQGKLFF. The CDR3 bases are TGTGCCAGCAGCTTAGGGACAGGAGGGCAGGGAAAACTGTTTTTT.